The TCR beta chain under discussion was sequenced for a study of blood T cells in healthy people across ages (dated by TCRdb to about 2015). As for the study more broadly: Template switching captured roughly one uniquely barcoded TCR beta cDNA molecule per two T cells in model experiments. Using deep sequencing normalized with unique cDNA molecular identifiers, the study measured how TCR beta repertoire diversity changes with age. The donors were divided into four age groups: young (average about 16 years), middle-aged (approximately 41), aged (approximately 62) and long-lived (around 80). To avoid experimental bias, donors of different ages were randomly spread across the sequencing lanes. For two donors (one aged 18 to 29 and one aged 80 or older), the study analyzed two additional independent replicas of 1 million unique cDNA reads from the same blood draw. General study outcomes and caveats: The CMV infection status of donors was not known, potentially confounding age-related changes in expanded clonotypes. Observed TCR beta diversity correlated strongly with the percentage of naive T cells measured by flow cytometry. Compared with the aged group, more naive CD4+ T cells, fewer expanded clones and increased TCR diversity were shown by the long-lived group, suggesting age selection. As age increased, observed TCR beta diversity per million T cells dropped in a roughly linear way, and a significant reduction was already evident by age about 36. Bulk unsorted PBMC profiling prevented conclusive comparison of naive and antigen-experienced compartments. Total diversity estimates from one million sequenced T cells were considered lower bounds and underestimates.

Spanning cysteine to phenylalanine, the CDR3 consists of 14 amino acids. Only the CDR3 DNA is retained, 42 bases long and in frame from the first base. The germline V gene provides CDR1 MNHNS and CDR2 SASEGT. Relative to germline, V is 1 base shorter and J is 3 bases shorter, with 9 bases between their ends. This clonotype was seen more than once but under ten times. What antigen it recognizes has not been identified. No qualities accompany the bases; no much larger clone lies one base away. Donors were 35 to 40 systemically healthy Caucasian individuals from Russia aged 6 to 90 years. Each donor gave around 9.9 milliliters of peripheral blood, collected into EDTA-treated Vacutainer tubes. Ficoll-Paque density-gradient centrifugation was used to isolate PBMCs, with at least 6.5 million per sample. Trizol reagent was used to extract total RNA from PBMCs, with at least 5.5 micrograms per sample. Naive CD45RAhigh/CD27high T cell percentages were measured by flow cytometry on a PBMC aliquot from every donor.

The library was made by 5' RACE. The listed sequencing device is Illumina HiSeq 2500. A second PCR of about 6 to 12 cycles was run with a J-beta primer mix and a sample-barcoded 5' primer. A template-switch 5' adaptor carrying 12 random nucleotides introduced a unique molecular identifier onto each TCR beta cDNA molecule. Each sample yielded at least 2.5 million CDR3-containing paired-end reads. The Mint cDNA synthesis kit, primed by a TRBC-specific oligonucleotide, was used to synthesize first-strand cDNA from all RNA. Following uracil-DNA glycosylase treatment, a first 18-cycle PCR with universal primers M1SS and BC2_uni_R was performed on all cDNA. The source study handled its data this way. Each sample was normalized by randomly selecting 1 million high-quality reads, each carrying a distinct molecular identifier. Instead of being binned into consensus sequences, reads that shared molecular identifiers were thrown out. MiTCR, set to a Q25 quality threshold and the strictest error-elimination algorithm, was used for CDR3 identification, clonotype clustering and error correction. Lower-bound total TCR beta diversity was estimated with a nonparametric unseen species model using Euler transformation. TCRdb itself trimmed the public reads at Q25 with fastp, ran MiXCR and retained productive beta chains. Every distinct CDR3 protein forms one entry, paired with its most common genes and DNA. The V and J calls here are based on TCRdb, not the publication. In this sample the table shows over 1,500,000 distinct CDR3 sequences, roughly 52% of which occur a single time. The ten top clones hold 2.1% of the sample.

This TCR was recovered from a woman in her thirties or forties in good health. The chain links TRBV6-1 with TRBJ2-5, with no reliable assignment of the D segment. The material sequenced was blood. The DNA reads TGTGCCAGCAGTGAAGAGATCTCAAAAGAGACCCAGTACTTC. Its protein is CASSEEISKETQYF.